This T cell receptor beta chain appears in the sequencing data of a study of read filtering for tumor transcriptome and immune sequencing (TCRdb year 2020). Context from the whole study: The cohort was composed of 16 to 20 male and 11 to 15 female patients, with a mean age of around 66 years and an age range of roughly 45 to 80. Per sample, about 4.05 to 10.27 million TCR-region mapped reads were obtained with IR-seq, compared with only 85 to 1273 with RNA-seq. Under revised international staging, roughly 8 patients fell into R-ISS I, 15 or so into R-ISS II and six or seven into R-ISS III. One main goal was a read-filtering strategy for immune repertoire data, in particular deciding whether clonotypes backed by only one read should be removed. After DNase treatment, whole-transcriptome libraries were prepared with the TruSeq RNA Access Library Prep Kit. TCR repertoires obtained by targeted immune repertoire sequencing and by bulk whole-transcriptome sequencing performed on the same bone marrow samples were compared. Results the study describes overall, beyond this receptor: Clonotypes were captured by IR-seq at much higher depth and more reliably than by RNA-seq, and smaller IR-seq throughput was sufficient for identification of most shared clonotypes. When single-read clonotypes were removed, the proportions of shared clonotypes in IR-seq and RNA-seq correlated more strongly. Rather than purified T cells, the sorted CD138-negative fraction was a mixed bone marrow immune population. In IR-seq, about 82% of clonotypes but approximately 4% of total reads were represented by single-read clonotypes, whereas in RNA-seq, around 73% of clonotypes and approximately 44% of reads were represented by single-read clonotypes.

The germline V and J ends show losses of 0 bases and 6 bases respectively, and no gene match explains 14 bases of the junction. The CDR3 runs 19 residues from the cysteine to the phenylalanine. CDR3 DNA only is kept here, 57 bases in frame from base 1. Based on the germline V gene, the CDR1 and CDR2 sequences are MNHEY and SVGAGI. TCR libraries were constructed from approximately 0.4 ug RNA using the Immunoverse kit, and molecular barcoded adaptors covering alpha/delta and beta/gamma chains were employed. TCR library preparation was performed with the same RNA that was used for transcriptome sequencing. Sequencing of TCR libraries was carried out on an Illumina HiSeq 4000 with 2 x 150 cycles. The study's own analysis went as follows. Using MiXCR, which included quality filtering and error correction, TCR reads were aligned to human V, D, J and C references and then assembled into CDR3 clonotypes. The tcR package in R was used to analyze clonotype counts and gene usage diversity. Raw mapping reads were checked after the RNA-seq reads had been mapped by STAR aligner version 2.5.3a onto the human GRCh37 genome. To test the effect of sequencing depth on detected clonotypes, IR-seq fastq files were randomly downsampled using Seqtk 1.3. The public reads were reprocessed in TCRdb via fastp at Q25 and MiXCR, keeping in-frame beta chains. Each entry is one CDR3 protein sequence, shown with its most common DNA and genes. In this record, the V and J calls reflect TCRdb's handling and not the investigators' own analysis. The sample table contains under 150,000 distinct CDR3 sequences; only one count was recorded for roughly 13% of them. About 7.7% of the sample goes to the ten largest clones.

This clonotype was recorded many times. Which antigen it targets is not known. No much larger clone exists at a distance of one base, and base qualities are not known. Bone marrow was sampled from every patient at the time of active disease. Ficoll-Hypaque density gradient centrifugation was used to isolate the bone marrow mononuclear cells. Myeloma plasma cells were removed and CD138-negative cells were collected by negative selection after labeling with CD138 magnetic microbeads on a MACS separator. Purity of the isolated cells was checked by flow cytometry on an Attune NxT using CD138 antibodies. TRIzol reagent was used to extract total RNA, and a NanoDrop spectrophotometer was used to quantify the extracted RNA. Paired RNA-seq and IR-seq were performed on the CD138-negative bone marrow sample of each patient.

The rearrangement combines TRBV6-5 with TRBJ1-6, with 7 bases aligning to TRBD1. The receptor comes from a donor aged 40 or over with multiple myeloma. Sequenced sample: a population of CD138-negative cells sorted from bone marrow. The cell subset or site label here, explained by the study, means: bone marrow mononuclear cells depleted of CD138+ plasma/myeloma cells by negative magnetic selection. This receptor has the CDR3 CASSYSNPNRAGGNSPLHF. The DNA sequence reads TGTGCCAGCAGTTACTCGAACCCAAATAGGGCAGGGGGTAATTCACCCCTCCACTTT.